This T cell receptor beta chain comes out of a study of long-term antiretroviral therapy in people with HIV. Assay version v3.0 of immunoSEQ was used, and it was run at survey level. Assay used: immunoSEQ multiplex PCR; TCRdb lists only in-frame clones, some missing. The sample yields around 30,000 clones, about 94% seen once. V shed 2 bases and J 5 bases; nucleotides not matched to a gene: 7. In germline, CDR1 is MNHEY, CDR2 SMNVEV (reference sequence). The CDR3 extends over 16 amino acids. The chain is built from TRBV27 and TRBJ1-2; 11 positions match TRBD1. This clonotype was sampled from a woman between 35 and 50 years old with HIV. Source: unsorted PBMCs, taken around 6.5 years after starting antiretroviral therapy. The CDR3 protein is CASSLKPGTGGYGYTF. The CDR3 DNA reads TGTGCCAGCAGTTTAAAGCCCGGGACAGGGGGGTATGGCTACACCTTC.